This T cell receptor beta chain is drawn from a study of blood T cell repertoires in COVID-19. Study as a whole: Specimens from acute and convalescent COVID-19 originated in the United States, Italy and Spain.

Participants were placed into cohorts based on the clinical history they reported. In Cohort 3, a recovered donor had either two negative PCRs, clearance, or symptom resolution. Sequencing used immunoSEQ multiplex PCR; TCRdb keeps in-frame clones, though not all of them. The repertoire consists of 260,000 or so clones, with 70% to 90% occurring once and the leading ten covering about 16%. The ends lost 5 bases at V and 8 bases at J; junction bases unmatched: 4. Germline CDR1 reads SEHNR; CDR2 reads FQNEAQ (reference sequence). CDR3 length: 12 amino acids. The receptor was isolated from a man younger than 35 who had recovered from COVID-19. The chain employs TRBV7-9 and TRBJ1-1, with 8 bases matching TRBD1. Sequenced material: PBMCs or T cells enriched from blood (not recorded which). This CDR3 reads CASSPTGEEAFF. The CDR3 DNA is TGTGCCAGCAGCCCGACAGGGGAGGAAGCTTTCTTT.